The clone carrying this TCR beta chain was seen ten or more times. The CDR3 runs to 13 residues. V lost 6 bases and J lost 5, with 10 bases in between. TCRdb reanalysed the reads using MiXCR and keeps one entry per CDR3 protein. Among around 530,000 distinct CDR3 sequences listed, about 25% were seen once. This sample is part of a study of T cell repertoires in cytomegalovirus infection. V usage is TRBV12-3 or TRBV12-4 and J usage is TRBJ2-2, with a tentative D call TRBD1 (6 bases). Sequencing used PBMCs. The TCR comes from a human donor in good health (CMV status not recorded). Some clones in this sample may be carry-over from other donors' samples. CDR3 sequence reads: CASSFRGTGELFF. CDR3 nucleotide sequence: TGTGCCAGCAGCTTCAGGGGAACCGGGGAGCTGTTTTTT.